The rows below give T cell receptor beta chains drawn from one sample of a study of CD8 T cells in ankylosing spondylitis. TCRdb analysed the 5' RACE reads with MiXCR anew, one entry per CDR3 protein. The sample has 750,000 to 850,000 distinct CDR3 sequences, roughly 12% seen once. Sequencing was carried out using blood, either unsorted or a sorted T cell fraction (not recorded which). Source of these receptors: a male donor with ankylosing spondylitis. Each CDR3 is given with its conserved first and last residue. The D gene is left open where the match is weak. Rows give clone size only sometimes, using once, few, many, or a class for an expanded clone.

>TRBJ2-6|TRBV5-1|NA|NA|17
CASSSTGVTSGANVLTF
TGCGCCAGCAGCTCGACGGGGGTGACCTCTGGGGCCAACGTCCTGACTTTC
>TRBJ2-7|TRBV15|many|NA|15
CATSSGRGGSYEQYF
TGTGCCACCAGCAGTGGAAGGGGGGGCTCCTACGAGCAGTACTTC
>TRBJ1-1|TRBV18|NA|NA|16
CASSLGTTSVDTEAFF
TGTGCCAGCTCACTCGGGACCACCTCTGTGGACACTGAAGCTTTCTTT
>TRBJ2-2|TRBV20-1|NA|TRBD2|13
CSASGGVDGELFF
TGCAGTGCTAGCGGGGGGGTGGACGGGGAGCTGTTTTTT
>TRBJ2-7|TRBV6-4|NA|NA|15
CASSVHLTLSYEQYF
TGTGCCAGCAGTGTCCACCTTACACTATCCTACGAGCAGTACTTC
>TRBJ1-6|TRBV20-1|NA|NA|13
CSGLRDYNSPLHF
TGCAGTGGCCTCCGGGACTATAATTCACCCCTCCACTTT
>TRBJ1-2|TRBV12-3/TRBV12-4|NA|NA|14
CASSLDPRDYGYTF
TGTGCCAGCAGTTTAGATCCCAGGGACTATGGCTACACCTTC
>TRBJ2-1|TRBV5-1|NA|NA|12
CASSPKVGEQFF
TGCGCCAGCAGCCCGAAGGTGGGTGAGCAGTTCTTC
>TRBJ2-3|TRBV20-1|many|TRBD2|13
CSEAGGPGDTQYF
TGCAGTGAGGCGGGGGGGCCTGGAGATACGCAGTATTTT
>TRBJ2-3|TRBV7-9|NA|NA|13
CASSVWGADTQYF
TGTGCCAGCAGCGTCTGGGGGGCAGATACGCAGTATTTT
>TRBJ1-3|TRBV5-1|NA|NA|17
CASSLPRDQSNGNTIYF
TGCGCCAGCAGCTTACCCAGGGACCAGTCTAACGGAAACACCATATATTTT
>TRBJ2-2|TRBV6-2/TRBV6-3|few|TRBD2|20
CASSYALAGETWSGTGELFF
TGTGCCAGCAGTTACGCATTAGCGGGAGAGACGTGGTCGGGCACCGGGGAGCTGTTTTTT
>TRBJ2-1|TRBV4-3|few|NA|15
CASSVQGPTYNEQFF
TGCGCCAGCAGCGTACAGGGTCCGACCTACAATGAGCAGTTCTTC
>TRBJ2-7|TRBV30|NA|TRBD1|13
CAWIRQGYNEQYF
TGTGCCTGGATTAGACAGGGTTACAACGAGCAGTACTTC
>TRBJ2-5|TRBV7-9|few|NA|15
CASSERTEGQETQYF
TGTGCCAGCAGCGAGAGGACAGAAGGCCAAGAGACCCAGTACTTC
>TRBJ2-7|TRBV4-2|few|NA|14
CASSQEALIYEQYF
TGTGCCAGCAGCCAGGAGGCCCTCATTTACGAGCAGTACTTC
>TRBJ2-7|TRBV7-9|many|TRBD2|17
CASSLEPGLAGSYEQYF
TGTGCCAGCAGCTTAGAACCGGGACTAGCGGGGTCCTACGAGCAGTACTTC
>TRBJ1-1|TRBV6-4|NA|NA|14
CASSASGGGTEAFF
TGTGCCAGCAGTGCCTCCGGAGGGGGCACTGAAGCTTTCTTT
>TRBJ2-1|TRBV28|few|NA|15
CASTPRGSSYNEQFF
TGTGCCAGCACCCCCCGCGGCAGCTCCTACAATGAGCAGTTCTTC
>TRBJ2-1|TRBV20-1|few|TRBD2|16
CSARPLLAPRGNEQFF
TGCAGTGCTAGACCTTTACTAGCGCCGCGTGGGAATGAGCAGTTCTTC
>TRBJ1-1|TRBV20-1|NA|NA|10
CSASTVKAFF
TGCAGTGCATCGACAGTTAAAGCTTTCTTT
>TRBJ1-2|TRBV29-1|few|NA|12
CSGGGGDVGYTF
TGCAGCGGCGGCGGCGGGGATGTAGGCTACACCTTC
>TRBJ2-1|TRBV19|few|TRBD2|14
CASRRTGGPGEQFF
TGTGCCAGTAGGAGAACGGGGGGGCCCGGTGAGCAGTTCTTC
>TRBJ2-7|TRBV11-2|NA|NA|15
CASSSYRDKSYEQYF
TGTGCCAGCAGCTCCTACCGGGACAAGTCCTACGAGCAGTACTTC
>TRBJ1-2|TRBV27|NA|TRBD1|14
CASSSQGWGYGYTF
TGTGCCAGCAGTTCACAGGGGTGGGGCTATGGCTACACCTTC
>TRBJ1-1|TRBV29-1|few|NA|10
CSAGRGKAFF
TGCAGCGCGGGACGGGGAAAAGCTTTCTTT
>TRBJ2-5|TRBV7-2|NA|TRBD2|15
CASSLEAGGGQTQYF
TGTGCCAGCAGCTTAGAAGCGGGAGGAGGACAGACCCAGTACTTC
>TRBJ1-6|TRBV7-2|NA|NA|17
CASSSRTASSYNSPLHF
TGTGCCAGCAGCTCTCGGACAGCTAGCTCCTATAATTCACCCCTCCACTTT
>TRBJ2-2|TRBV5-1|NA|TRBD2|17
CASSSSGLAGQTGELFF
TGCGCCAGCAGCTCCAGCGGACTAGCGGGGCAGACCGGGGAGCTGTTTTTT
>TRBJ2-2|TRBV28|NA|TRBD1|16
CASSPKGQILTGELFF
TGTGCCAGCAGTCCAAAGGGACAGATTTTAACCGGGGAGCTGTTTTTT
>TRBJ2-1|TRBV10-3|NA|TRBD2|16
CAISDGVAGTHNEQFF
TGTGCCATCAGTGACGGGGTAGCGGGGACCCACAATGAGCAGTTCTTC
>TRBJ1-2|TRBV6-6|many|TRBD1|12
CASSYPGQGNTF
TGTGCCAGCAGTTACCCGGGACAGGGTAACACCTTC
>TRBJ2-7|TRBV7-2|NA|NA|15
CASSLLGTSPSEQYF
TGTGCCAGCAGCCTCCTCGGGACCTCACCCTCCGAGCAGTACTTC
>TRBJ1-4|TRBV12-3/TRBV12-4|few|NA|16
CASSLGLRSNGEKLFF
TGTGCCAGCAGTTTGGGGCTTAGGTCTAACGGGGAAAAACTGTTTTTT
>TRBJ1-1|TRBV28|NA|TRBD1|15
CASKVRDRGNTEAFF
TGTGCCAGCAAAGTTCGGGACAGGGGGAACACTGAAGCTTTCTTT
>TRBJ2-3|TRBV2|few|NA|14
CASSELISTDTQYF
TGTGCCAGCAGTGAACTTATTAGCACAGATACGCAGTATTTT
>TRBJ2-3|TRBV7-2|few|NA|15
CASSQRGLSTDTQYF
TGTGCCAGCAGCCAACGGGGGCTCAGCACAGATACGCAGTATTTT
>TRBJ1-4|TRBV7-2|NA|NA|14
CASSINRGPEKLFF
TGTGCCAGCAGCATCAACCGGGGGCCTGAAAAACTGTTTTTT
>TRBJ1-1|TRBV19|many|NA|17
CASSTRTFSRQEVGFGF
TGTGCCAGTAGTACTCGGACCTTTTCCCGGCAGGAAGTCGGATTTGGGTTT
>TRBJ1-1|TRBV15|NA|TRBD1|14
CATSSGQKNTEAFF
TGTGCCACCAGCTCGGGACAGAAGAACACTGAAGCTTTCTTT
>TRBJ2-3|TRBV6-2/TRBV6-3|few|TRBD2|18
CASSYSIRREGSTDTQYF
TGTGCCAGCAGTTACTCGATTCGGAGGGAGGGAAGCACAGATACGCAGTATTTT
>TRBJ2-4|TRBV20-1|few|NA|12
CSAEQTKNIQYF
TGCAGTGCTGAGCAGACCAAAAACATTCAGTACTTC
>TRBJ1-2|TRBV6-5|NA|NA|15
CASSYSLGTAEGYTF
TGTGCCAGCAGTTACTCCTTGGGGACGGCAGAAGGCTACACCTTC
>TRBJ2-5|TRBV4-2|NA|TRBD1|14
CASRATGVEETQYF
TGTGCCAGCAGAGCGACAGGGGTAGAGGAGACCCAGTACTTC
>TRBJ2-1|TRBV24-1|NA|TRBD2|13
CATNRLAGEEQFF
TGTGCCACCAACAGGCTAGCGGGGGAGGAGCAGTTCTTC
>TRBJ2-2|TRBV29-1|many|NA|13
CSVRETFTGELFF
TGCAGCGTCCGGGAGACTTTCACCGGGGAGCTGTTTTTT
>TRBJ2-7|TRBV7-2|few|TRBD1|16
CASSLAPTGGLYEQYF
TGTGCCAGCAGCTTAGCTCCAACAGGGGGCCTCTACGAGCAGTACTTC